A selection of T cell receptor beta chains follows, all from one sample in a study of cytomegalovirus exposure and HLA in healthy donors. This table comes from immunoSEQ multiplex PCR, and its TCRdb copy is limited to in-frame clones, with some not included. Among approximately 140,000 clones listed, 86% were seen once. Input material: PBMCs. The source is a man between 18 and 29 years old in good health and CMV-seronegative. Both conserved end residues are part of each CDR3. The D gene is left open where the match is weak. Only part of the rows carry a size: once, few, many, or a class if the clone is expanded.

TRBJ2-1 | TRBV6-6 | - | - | TGTGCCAGCGGTCAACACCAGAATGACAATGAGCAGTTCTTC | CASGQHQNDNEQFF
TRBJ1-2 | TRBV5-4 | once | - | TGTGCCAGCAGCTTGGGTGGAGATAACTATGGCTACACCTTC | CASSLGGDNYGYTF
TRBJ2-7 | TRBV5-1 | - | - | TGCGCCAGCAGGCCCCTGCTGGACCAGGGGAACGAGCAGTACTTC | CASRPLLDQGNEQYF
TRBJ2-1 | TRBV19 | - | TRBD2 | TGTGCCAGTACGGGACTACCTTACAATGAGCAGTTCTTC | CASTGLPYNEQFF
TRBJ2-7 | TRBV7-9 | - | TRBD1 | TGTGCCAGCAGCCCTACCCTACAGGGGGCCGAGCAGTACTTC | CASSPTLQGAEQYF
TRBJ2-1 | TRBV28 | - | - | TGTGCCAGCGAGCAATCAGGTCATGAGCAGTTCTTC | CASEQSGHEQFF
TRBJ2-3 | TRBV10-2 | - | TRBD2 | TGCGCCAGCAAGCGGGAGGTCCCTAGCACAGATACGCAGTATTTT | CASKREVPSTDTQYF
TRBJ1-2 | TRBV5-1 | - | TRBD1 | TGCGCCAGCAGCTTGGACAGGGGGCCGCTCACATATGGCTACACCTTC | CASSLDRGPLTYGYTF
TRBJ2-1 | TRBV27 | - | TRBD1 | TGTGCCAGCAGTTGGGGACAGTACAATGAGCAGTTCTTC | CASSWGQYNEQFF
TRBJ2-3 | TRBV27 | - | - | TGTGCCAGCAGTTTCACAGGTAGAACAGATACGCAGTATTTT | CASSFTGRTDTQYF
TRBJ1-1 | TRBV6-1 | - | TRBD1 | TGTGCCAGCAGAATAGACAGGGGCGCTGAAGCTTTCTTT | CASRIDRGAEAFF
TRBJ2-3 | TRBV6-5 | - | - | TGTGCCAGCAGTTACTCTGCAGGGTCAGATACGCAGTATTTT | CASSYSAGSDTQYF
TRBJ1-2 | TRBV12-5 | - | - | TGTGCTAGTGGCCCCCCAGCGGGGCTTGGCTACACCTTC | CASGPPAGLGYTF
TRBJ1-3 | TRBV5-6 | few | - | TGTGCCAGCAGCTCAACGGGAGGCTTCTCTGGAAACACCATATATTTT | CASSSTGGFSGNTIYF
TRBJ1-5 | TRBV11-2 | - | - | TGTGCCAGCAGCCCGTCCGACGGGGATCAGCCCCAGCATTTT | CASSPSDGDQPQHF
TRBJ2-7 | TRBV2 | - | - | TGTGCCAGCAGTCGAGACTCCTACGAGCAGTACTTC | CASSRDSYEQYF
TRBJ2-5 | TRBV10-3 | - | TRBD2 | TGTGCCATCAGTCAACTGCAGACTAGCGGGAAAGAGACCCAGTACTTC | CAISQLQTSGKETQYF
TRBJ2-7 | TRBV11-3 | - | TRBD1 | TGTGCCAGCAGCTGGACAGGGGGCTACGAGCAGTACTTC | CASSWTGGYEQYF
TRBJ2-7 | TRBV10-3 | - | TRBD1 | TGTGCCATCAGTAGGGGACAGGGACGTAACCCATACGAGCAGTACTTC | CAISRGQGRNPYEQYF
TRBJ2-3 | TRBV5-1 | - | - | TGCGCCAGCAGCTTGGTCACTTCTAGCACAGATACGCAGTATTTT | CASSLVTSSTDTQYF
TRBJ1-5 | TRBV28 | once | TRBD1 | TGTGCCAGCAGTTCCCTCGACAGGGTGAATCAGCCCCAGCATTTT | CASSSLDRVNQPQHF
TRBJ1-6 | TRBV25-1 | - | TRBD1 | TGTGCCAGCAGTGAGACAGGGACAGGGGGAACTTCACCCCTCCACTTT | CASSETGTGGTSPLHF
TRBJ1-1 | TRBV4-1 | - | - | TGCGCCAGCAGCCAAGTTCACAGCATTGGTCAAATCGAAGCTTTCTTT | CASSQVHSIGQIEAFF
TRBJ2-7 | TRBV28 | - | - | TGTGCCAGCAGTTCTCAGCGGGTGCAGTACTTC | CASSSQRVQYF
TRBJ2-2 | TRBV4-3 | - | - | TGCGCCAGCAGCCCCAGGGAGGTGAACACCGGGGAGCTGTTTTTT | CASSPREVNTGELFF
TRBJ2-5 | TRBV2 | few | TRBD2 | TGTGCCAGCAGTGAAACTAGCGGGATAGGAGAGACCCAGTACTTC | CASSETSGIGETQYF
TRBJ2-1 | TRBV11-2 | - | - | TGTGCCAGCAGCACCGGCAGGGACTGGGTTGGGTTCTTC | CASSTGRDWVGFF
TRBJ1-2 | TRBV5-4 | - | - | TGTGCCAGCAGCTTTGAGCCAGGGCCCTATGGCTACACCTTC | CASSFEPGPYGYTF
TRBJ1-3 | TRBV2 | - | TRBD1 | TGTGCCAGCACATCAGGGGGCGGAAACACCATATATTTT | CASTSGGGNTIYF
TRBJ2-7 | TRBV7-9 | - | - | TGTGCCAGCAGCATTAGAGGAGGTCACTACTCCTACGAGCAGTACTTC | CASSIRGGHYSYEQYF
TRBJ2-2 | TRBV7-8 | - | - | TGTGCCAGCAGCTTGGGAGTTCCGGGAGTCACCGGGGAGCTGTTTTTT | CASSLGVPGVTGELFF